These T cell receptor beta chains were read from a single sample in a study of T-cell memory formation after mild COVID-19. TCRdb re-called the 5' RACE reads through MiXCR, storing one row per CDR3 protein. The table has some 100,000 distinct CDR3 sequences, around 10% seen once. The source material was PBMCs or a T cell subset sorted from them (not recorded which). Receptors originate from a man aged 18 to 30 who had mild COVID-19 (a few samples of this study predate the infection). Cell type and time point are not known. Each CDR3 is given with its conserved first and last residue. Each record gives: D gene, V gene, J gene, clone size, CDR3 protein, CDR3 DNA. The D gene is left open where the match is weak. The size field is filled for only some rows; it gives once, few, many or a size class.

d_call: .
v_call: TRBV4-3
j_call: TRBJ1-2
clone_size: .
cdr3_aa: CASSQGINLNYGYTF
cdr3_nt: TGCGCCAGCAGCCAAGGGATAAATCTCAACTATGGCTACACCTTC

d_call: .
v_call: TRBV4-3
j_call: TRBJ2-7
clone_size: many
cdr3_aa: CASSQDSYEQYF
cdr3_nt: TGTGCCAGCAGCCAAGACAGCTACGAGCAGTACTTC

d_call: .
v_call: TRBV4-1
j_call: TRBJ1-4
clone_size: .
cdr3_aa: CASSQIRAADEKLFF
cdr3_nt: TGCGCCAGCAGCCAAATCAGGGCGGCGGATGAAAAACTGTTTTTT

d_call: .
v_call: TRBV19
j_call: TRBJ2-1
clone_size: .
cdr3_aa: CASSGGRDSYNEQFF
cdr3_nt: TGTGCCAGTAGCGGCGGCCGGGATTCCTACAATGAGCAGTTCTTC

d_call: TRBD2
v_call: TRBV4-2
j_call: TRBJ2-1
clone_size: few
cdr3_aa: CASSPNSGGADYNEQFF
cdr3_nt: TGTGCCAGCAGCCCCAATAGCGGGGGGGCCGACTACAATGAGCAGTTCTTC

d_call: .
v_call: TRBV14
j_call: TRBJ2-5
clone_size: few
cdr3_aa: CASSQVYRGRETQYF
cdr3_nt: TGTGCCAGCAGCCAAGTCTATAGGGGACGGGAGACCCAGTACTTC

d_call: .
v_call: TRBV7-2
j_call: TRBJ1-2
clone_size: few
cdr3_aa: CASSLAPTGAYGYTF
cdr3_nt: TGTGCCAGCAGCTTAGCGCCGACAGGCGCATATGGCTACACCTTC

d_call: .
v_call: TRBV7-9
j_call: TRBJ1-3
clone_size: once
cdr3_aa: CASSPPFGNTIYF
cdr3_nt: TGTGCCAGCAGCCCCCCGTTTGGAAACACCATATATTTT

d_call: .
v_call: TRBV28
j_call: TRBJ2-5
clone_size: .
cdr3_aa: CASRDPAPQETQYF
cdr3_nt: TGTGCCAGCAGAGACCCGGCGCCCCAAGAGACCCAGTACTTC

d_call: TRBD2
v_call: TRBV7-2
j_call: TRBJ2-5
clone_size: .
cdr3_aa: CASSQSGGAGETQYF
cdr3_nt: TGTGCCAGCAGCCAAAGCGGGGGGGCCGGGGAGACCCAGTACTTC

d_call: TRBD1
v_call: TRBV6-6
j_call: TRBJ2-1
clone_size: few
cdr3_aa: CASSYPWTGRPVSSYNEQFF
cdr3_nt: TGTGCCAGCAGTTACCCCTGGACAGGGCGGCCCGTTAGCTCCTACAATGAGCAGTTCTTC

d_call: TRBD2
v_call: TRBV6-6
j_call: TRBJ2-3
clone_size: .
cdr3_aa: CASGTSGTTDTQYF
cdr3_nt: TGTGCCAGCGGGACTAGCGGAACCACAGATACGCAGTATTTT

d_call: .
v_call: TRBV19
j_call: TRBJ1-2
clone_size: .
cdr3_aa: CASGVGGFDGYTF
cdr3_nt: TGTGCCTCAGGTGTGGGCGGGTTCGATGGCTACACCTTC

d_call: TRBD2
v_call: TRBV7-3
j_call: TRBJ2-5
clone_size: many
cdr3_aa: CASSLGTSGVETQYF
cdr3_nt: TGTGCCAGCAGCTTAGGGACTAGCGGGGTCGAGACCCAGTACTTC

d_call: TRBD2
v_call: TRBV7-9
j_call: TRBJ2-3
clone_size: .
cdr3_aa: CASSPLGRGTTDTQYF
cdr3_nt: TGTGCCAGCAGCCCCCTGGGGCGGGGGACCACAGATACGCAGTATTTT

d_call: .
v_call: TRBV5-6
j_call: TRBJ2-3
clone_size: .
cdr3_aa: CASSAGSDTQYF
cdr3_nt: TGTGCCAGCAGCGCAGGGTCCGATACGCAGTATTTT

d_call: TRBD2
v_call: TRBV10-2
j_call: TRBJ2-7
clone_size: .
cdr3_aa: CASEALAGGHEQYF
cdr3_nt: TGCGCCAGCGAGGCGCTAGCGGGGGGACACGAGCAGTACTTC

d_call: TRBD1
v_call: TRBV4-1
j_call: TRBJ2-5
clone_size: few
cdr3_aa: CASSPFDRVGTQYF
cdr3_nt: TGCGCCAGCAGCCCATTCGACAGGGTTGGGACCCAGTACTTC

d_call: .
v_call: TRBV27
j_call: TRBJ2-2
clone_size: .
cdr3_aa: CASSLDRANTGELFF
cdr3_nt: TGTGCCAGCAGTTTGGACAGAGCGAACACCGGGGAGCTGTTTTTT

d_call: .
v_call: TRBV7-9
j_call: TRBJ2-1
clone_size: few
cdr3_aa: CASSGGQGPLF
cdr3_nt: TGTGCCAGCAGTGGGGGGCAGGGCCCACTCTTC

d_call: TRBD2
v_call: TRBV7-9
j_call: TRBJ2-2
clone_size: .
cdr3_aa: CASSPPGGITGELFF
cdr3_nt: TGTGCCAGCAGCCCGCCCGGGGGGATCACCGGGGAGCTGTTTTTT

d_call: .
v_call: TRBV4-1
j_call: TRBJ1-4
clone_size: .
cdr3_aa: CASSQSRPANEKLFF
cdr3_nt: TGCGCCAGCAGCCAATCGAGACCAGCTAATGAAAAACTGTTTTTT